The 22 T cell receptor beta chains given below trace back to one sample, sequenced in a study of metastatic and nonmetastatic thyroid tumors. TCRdb re-clonotyped the PCR reads via MiXCR. The sample has about 37,000 clones; around 30% are singletons. Every patient was untreated before thyroid surgery. Sequenced input: blood. The origin of the receptors is a male donor with papillary thyroid cancer or a benign thyroid nodule (not recorded which). Some clones in this sample may be carry-over from other donors' samples.

This clone was seen ten or more times. This sequence joins TRBV5-5 and TRBJ2-1, with 7 positions matching TRBD2. The V and J ends lost 2 bases and 4 bases, in that order; junction bases with no gene match: 12. Germline CDR1 SGHKS, CDR2 YYEKEE (reference sequence). This CDR3 is 17 amino acids long. The CDR3 protein is CASSFLAGLGVYNEQFF. The CDR3 DNA follows: TGTGCCAGCAGCTTCCTCGCAGGACTAGGGGTGTACAATGAGCAGTTCTTC.

The gene calls are TRBV9 and TRBJ1-5, with D unresolved. The CDR3 spans 14 residues. V gave up 2 bases and J gave up 3 bases, with 9 bases separating them. Germline CDR1 and CDR2: SGDLS and YYNGEE. As DNA, the CDR3 is TGTGCCAGCAGCGTCGGGATTGTCAATCAGCCCCAGCATTTT. It specifies CASSVGIVNQPQHF.

This clone has a count of ten or more. Other nucleotide sequences in the sample specify the same CDR3. The rearrangement links TRBV7-9 to TRBJ2-7; D perhaps matches TRBD2 (6 bases). Germline V gene data show CDR1 as SEHNR and CDR2 as FQNEAQ (reference sequence). V was trimmed by 5 bases and J by 5 bases, leaving 16 bases between them. The CDR3 length is 14 residues. CDR3 DNA: TGTGCCAGCAGCAGGGGACTTATCCCCGACGAGCAGTACTTC. Protein sequence: CASSRGLIPDEQYF.

CDR3 region: CASSTGQGTDTQYF. The CDR3 DNA is TGCGCCAGCAGCACGGGACAGGGAACAGATACGCAGTATTTT. The genes are TRBV5-1 and TRBJ2-3; 9 bases line up with TRBD1. CDR3 length equals 14 residues. From germline, CDR1 is SGHRS and CDR2 YFSETQ. The trim removed 4 bases at V and 3 bases at J, leaving 3 bases unmatched.

V usage is TRBV20-1 and J usage is TRBJ1-1; a weak D match, TRBD1 (6 bases). Germline-derived CDR1 and CDR2 are DFQATT and SNEGSKA (reference sequence). V dropped 1 base and J dropped 4 bases, with 16 bases sitting between them. This CDR3 comprises 15 residues. Here the CDR3 reads CSARAGGATVTEAFF. The CDR3 bases are TGCAGTGCTAGAGCGGGGGGGGCGACGGTCACTGAAGCTTTCTTT.

This clone was recorded a few times. This chain connects TRBV6-5 to TRBJ1-1, with D possibly matching TRBD1 (5 bases). CDR1 and CDR2 from the germline V gene are MNHEY and SVGAGI. The V and J ends lost 0 bases and 10 bases respectively, with 18 bases between them. This CDR3 spans 15 amino acids. CDR3: CASSYSIGASLGAFF. In nucleotides, the CDR3 is TGTGCCAGCAGTTACTCGATTGGGGCCTCCTTGGGAGCTTTCTTT.

This clone was detected a few times. The chain joins TRBV11-2 to TRBJ1-2; D not certain. This CDR3 comprises 14 residues. Germline V CDR1 and CDR2: SGHAT, FQNNGV. V was trimmed by 0 bases and J by 2 bases, leaving 7 bases between them. The CDR3: CASSLDLRNYGYTF. Here the CDR3 DNA reads TGTGCCAGCAGCTTAGATCTGAGAAACTATGGCTACACCTTC.

This clone was picked up one time. The rearrangement links TRBV11-2 to TRBJ1-2, with D unresolved. Germline V gene data show CDR1 as SGHAT and CDR2 as FQNNGV. The CDR3 extends over 14 amino acids. V lost 5 bases and J 3 bases, leaving 13 bases between the germline ends. The CDR3 DNA sequence: TGTGCCAGCAGCCCCAAGGACGGCTACTATGGCTACACCTTC. Its translation is CASSPKDGYYGYTF.

Points on this clone: The germline gene is not matched at one end of the junction; a read error may be the cause. The chain joins TRBV19 to TRBJ2-3; 10 nucleotides agree with TRBD2. CDR1 and CDR2 (germline): LNHDA, SQIVND (reference sequence). The CDR3 sequence is 15 residues long. CDR3: CASNTLAGYADTHYF. The CDR3, as DNA: TGTGCCAGTAACACACTAGCGGGATATGCAGATACGCATTATTTT.

By its share, this clone is medium-sized. V is TRBV5-5 and J is TRBJ1-2; possibly TRBD1 for D (6 bases). V lost 4 bases, J lost 3 bases, and 10 bases lay in between. The CDR3 has 13 residues. CDR1 and CDR2 from the germline V gene are SGHKS and YYEKEE (reference sequence). Written as DNA, the CDR3 is TGTGCCAGCAGCGAGGGACAATACTATGGCTACACCTTC. Protein: CASSEGQYYGYTF.

In this sample, this clone is medium-sized. The rearrangement joins TRBV20-1 to TRBJ2-7; 9 nucleotides match TRBD2. The CDR3 contains 13 residues. V lost 2 bases and J lost 4; bases outside the gene matches: 3. CDR1 and CDR2 (germline): DFQATT, SNEGSKA (reference sequence). The chain's CDR3 is CSARPTSGYEQYF. CDR3 sequence (DNA): TGCAGTGCTAGACCCACTAGCGGGTACGAGCAGTACTTC.

The J gene is TRBJ1-5, the V gene TRBV6-5; a weak D match, TRBD1 (5 bases). The germline CDR1 and CDR2 sequences are MNHEY and SVGAGI. V lost 5 bases, J lost 6 bases, and 26 bases lay in between. This CDR3 has 18 amino acids. CDR3 nucleotides: TGTGCCAGCAGTACTCCTGGGGCAGGGAGGGTCATTGGTCAGCCCCAGCATTTT. Its protein is CASSTPGAGRVIGQPQHF.

This clone was seen at least ten times. The gene calls are TRBV5-5 and TRBJ1-1; D is possibly TRBD1 (6 bases). The ends were cut back, 0 bases at V and 6 bases at J, with 15 bases in the middle. The CDR3 spans 15 residues. CDR1 is SGHKS, CDR2 YYEKEE, per germline (reference sequence). The CDR3 DNA follows: TGTGCCAGCAGCTTGGGGGAAGTCGACAGGTCTGAAGCTTTCTTT. Amino acid sequence: CASSLGEVDRSEAFF. Full variable domain (rest looked up from reference TRBV5-5 and TRBJ1-1): DAGVTQSPTHLIKTRGQQVTLRCSPISGHKSVSWYQQVLGQGPQFIFQYYEKEERGRGNFPDRFSARQFPNYSSELNVNALLLGDSALYLCASSLGEVDRSEAFFGQGTRLTVV.

The rearrangement uses TRBV11-1 and TRBJ2-1, with D hard to call. V was trimmed by 2 bases and J by 2 bases, leaving 13 bases between them. CDR3 length: 16 residues. From germline, CDR1 is SGHAT and CDR2 FQDESV (reference sequence). In DNA, the CDR3 is TGTGCCAGCAGCTTATCACTGGAAGGACCCTACAATGAGCAGTTCTTC. Its protein product is CASSLSLEGPYNEQFF.

This chain joins TRBV11-3 and TRBJ2-7; no clear D gene. The CDR3 is made up of 14 amino acids. V dropped 4 bases and J dropped 5 bases, with 15 bases sitting between them. Germline CDR1 reads SGHNT; CDR2 reads YENEEA. The CDR3 is CASSSPAGADEQYF. The CDR3 coding sequence is TGTGCCAGCAGCTCGCCAGCTGGAGCAGACGAGCAGTACTTC.

By share, this clone counts as medium-sized (0.01 to 0.1%). The rearrangement uses TRBV28 and TRBJ2-7, with 12 nucleotides matching TRBD2. The junction had 3 bases not matched to a gene; V was cut back by 5 bases and J by 4 bases. The CDR3 has 14 residues. Germline-derived CDR1 and CDR2 are MDHEN and SYDVKM. DNA for the CDR3: TGTGCCAGCAGTCCGACTAGCGGGAGTTACGAGCAGTACTTC. Its translation: CASSPTSGSYEQYF.

The rearrangement links TRBV20-1 to TRBJ1-1; D not resolved. The V end lost 4 bases, the J end lost 1 base, and 13 bases lay between the germline ends. This CDR3 has 14 amino acids. The germline V gene encodes CDR1 DFQATT and CDR2 SNEGSKA (reference sequence). CDR3 DNA sequence: TGCAGTGCTACTTTTACGGCGAGGAACACTGAAGCTTTCTTT. Amino acids: CSATFTARNTEAFF.

This clone was counted ten times or more. The V and J genes are TRBV5-4 and TRBJ1-3; possible D gene TRBD1, 5 bases. Germline lookup yields CDR1 SGHNT and CDR2 YYREEE (reference sequence). V lost 3 bases, J lost 3 bases, and 13 bases lay in between. The CDR3 extends over 15 amino acids. The CDR3 here is CASSYGGTRGNTIYF. As DNA, the CDR3 is TGTGCCAGCAGCTATGGGGGGACTCGTGGAAACACCATATATTTT. Using reference TRBV5-4 and TRBJ1-3 for the parts outside the CDR3, the full variable domain is ETGVTQSPTHLIKTRGQQVTLRCSSQSGHNTVSWYQQALGQGPQFIFQYYREEENGRGNFPPRFSGLQFPNYSSELNVNALELDDSALYLCASSYGGTRGNTIYFGEGSWLTVV.

This clone was detected ten times or more. This chain uses TRBV9 with TRBJ2-1; 7 positions match TRBD2. The CDR3 runs 15 residues. J was trimmed by 5 bases and V by 3 bases; bases with no gene match: 8. Germline lookup yields CDR1 SGDLS and CDR2 YYNGEE. CDR3 sequence: CASSGASGFNNEQFF. The CDR3 DNA is TGTGCCAGCAGCGGGGCTAGCGGATTTAACAATGAGCAGTTCTTC.

The chain couples TRBV18 to TRBJ1-5; 9 bases agree with TRBD1. CDR1 is KGHSH and CDR2 is LQKENI in the germline V gene. V dropped 2 bases and J dropped 7; count of bases not matched to a gene: 3. The CDR3 sequence is 14 residues long. CDR3 DNA: TGTGCCAGCTCACCAAGGGACAGGGACCAGCCCCAGCATTTT. This gives the protein CASSPRDRDQPQHF.

In this sample, this clone turned up a few times. An end of the junction differs from the germline gene, which may be a read error. The chain joins TRBV15 to TRBJ2-7; tentative D call: TRBD1 (5 bases). This CDR3 comprises 16 residues. Per germline, CDR1 LNHNV and CDR2 YYDKDF (reference sequence). The CDR3 is CATSRVGLGHPYDQYF. The CDR3 DNA follows: TGTGCCACCAGCAGAGTGGGGCTAGGGCATCCCTACGATCAGTACTTC.

This clone showed up many times. This chain connects TRBV6-4 to TRBJ2-2, with TRBD1 matching 8 bases. The CDR3 has 17 amino acids. The trim removed 5 bases at V and 0 bases at J, leaving 8 bases unmatched. Germline V gives CDR1 MRHNA, CDR2 SNTAGT. CDR3 sequence: CASSRSTGGTNTGELFF. CDR3 DNA: TGTGCCAGCAGTCGCTCAACAGGGGGGACGAACACCGGGGAGCTGTTTTTT.